This is a list of T cell receptor beta chains from one sample in a study of read filtering for tumor transcriptome and immune sequencing. A single record per CDR3 protein comes from TCRdb applying MiXCR to the reads. The table lists 35,000 to 40,000 distinct CDR3 sequences, roughly an eighth of them singletons. Input material: a population of CD138-negative cells sorted from bone marrow. Every receptor here comes from a donor aged 40 or older with multiple myeloma. The CDR3 runs from the conserved cysteine through the conserved F or W. The D gene is left open where the match is weak. Expanded clones are given a class, and other clones once, few, many or no size at all.

j_call	d_call	clone_size	cdr3_length	v_call	cdr3_nt	cdr3_aa
TRBJ1-5	-	many	13	TRBV6-5	TGTGCCAGCAATCAGGGTTTCGATCAGCCCCAGCATTTT	CASNQGFDQPQHF
TRBJ1-2	-	few	13	TRBV19	TGTGCCAGTAGTACCGGCTGGAACTATGGCTACACCTTC	CASSTGWNYGYTF
TRBJ2-3	TRBD2	many	14	TRBV29-1	TGCAGCGCGCCTAGCGGGAGTAACCCAGATACGCAGTATTTT	CSAPSGSNPDTQYF
TRBJ1-2	-	many	15	TRBV23-1	TGCGCCAGCAGTCAATTGGGGGGTACATTCTATGGCTACACCTTC	CASSQLGGTFYGYTF
TRBJ1-5	TRBD1	-	16	TRBV7-9	TGTGCCAGCAGCTCCAGGGACAGGGGGCAGGATCAGCCCCAGCATTTT	CASSSRDRGQDQPQHF
TRBJ2-7	TRBD1	many	13	TRBV5-1	TGCGCCAGCAGCTCCGGGACAGGCTACGAGCAGTACTTC	CASSSGTGYEQYF
TRBJ1-5	-	few	13	TRBV7-8	TGTGCCAGCTCCAGCACTGGAGTTCAGCCCCAGCATTTT	CASSSTGVQPQHF
TRBJ2-1	-	many	14	TRBV29-1	TGCAGCGTTGAGGGGAAGAGGAACTACAATGAGCAGTTCTTC	CSVEGKRNYNEQFF
TRBJ2-5	TRBD2	many	14	TRBV29-1	TGCAGCGTCGGACTAGCGGGAGTTGGGGAGACCCAGTACTTC	CSVGLAGVGETQYF
TRBJ2-3	TRBD2	many	15	TRBV6-6	TGTGCCAGCAGTTACCCCGGACTAGGACGAGATACGCAGTATTTT	CASSYPGLGRDTQYF
TRBJ2-1	-	many	14	TRBV6-5	TGTGCCAGCAGTCCCCAGGGGGGTAGGTATGAGCAGTTCTTC	CASSPQGGRYEQFF
TRBJ2-1	TRBD2	many	18	TRBV20-1	TGCAGTGCAAAGTCGGCTTCCGGGCTAGCGGGAGGATACAATGAGCAGTTCTTC	CSAKSASGLAGGYNEQFF
TRBJ1-1	TRBD1	-	13	TRBV12-3/TRBV12-4	TGTGCCAGCAGTTTGGACAGGGGAATTGAAGCTTTCTTT	CASSLDRGIEAFF
TRBJ2-7	-	many	14	TRBV11-2	TGTGCCAGCAGCCCAGCGGCTAGCTCCTACGAGCAGTACTTC	CASSPAASSYEQYF
TRBJ2-7	TRBD1	-	14	TRBV7-6	TGTGCCAGCAGCTTAAGACAGGGGTCCTACGAGCAGTACTTC	CASSLRQGSYEQYF
TRBJ2-1	TRBD1	many	17	TRBV19	TGTGCCAGTAGTACCCGAGCAGGGACAGGGGCGGCCAATGAGCAGTTCTTC	CASSTRAGTGAANEQFF
TRBJ2-3	TRBD1	many	16	TRBV15	TGTGCCACCAGCAGCGATAGACAGGGAAGGGGAGATACGCAGTATTTT	CATSSDRQGRGDTQYF
TRBJ2-2	-	many	16	TRBV6-2/TRBV6-3	TGTGCCAGCAGTTACCCCCAGGGTTTCCAAACCGGGGAGCTGTTTTTT	CASSYPQGFQTGELFF
TRBJ2-6	-	many	15	TRBV18	TGTGCCAGCTCAGATACAGGGTCTGGGGCCAACGTCCTGACTTTC	CASSDTGSGANVLTF
TRBJ2-1	TRBD1	many	14	TRBV4-3	TGCGCCAGCAGCAGGGACAGGGGGCTGGATGAGCAGTTCTTC	CASSRDRGLDEQFF
TRBJ1-4	-	many	15	TRBV2	TGTGCCAGCAGTGAGTCGACAGGTCCGACTGAAAAACTGTTTTTT	CASSESTGPTEKLFF
TRBJ1-4	-	many	15	TRBV28	TGTGCCAGCAGCCCCTCGAGGCTAACTAATGAAAAACTGTTTTTT	CASSPSRLTNEKLFF
TRBJ2-7	-	few	14	TRBV20-1	TGCAGTGCTAGAGATTTCGGCAGTTCCTACGAGCAGTACTTC	CSARDFGSSYEQYF
TRBJ2-7	TRBD1	-	15	TRBV12-3/TRBV12-4	TGTGACAGCAATGCAGCCGGGACAGGGATCTACGCGCAGTACTTC	CDSNAAGTGIYAQYF
TRBJ2-3	-	many	21	TRBV5-1	TGCGCCAGCAGCTTGAAGCCCCCCGGGACGGCGATGCTCCGGGAGACAGATACGCAGTATTTT	CASSLKPPGTAMLRETDTQYF
TRBJ2-3	TRBD2	many	18	TRBV6-5	TGTGCCAGCACTCCAGCGCGCGGGAGTTACCCCCGCACAGATACGCAGTATTTT	CASTPARGSYPRTDTQYF
TRBJ2-1	TRBD1	-	14	TRBV12-3/TRBV12-4	TGTGCCAGCAGTGGGGGACAGGGCTACAATGAGCAGTTCTTC	CASSGGQGYNEQFF
TRBJ2-3	TRBD2	many	15	TRBV27	TGTGCCAGCAGTTTGGCGGGAGTAGTCTCAGATACGCAGTATTTT	CASSLAGVVSDTQYF
TRBJ2-2	-	-	17	TRBV24-1	TGTGCCACCAATGATTCGAGCCCGGCAGGGATCACCGGGGAGCTGATTTTT	CATNDSSPAGITGELIF
TRBJ1-1	TRBD1	-	16	TRBV7-2	TGTGCCAGCAGCTTAGGCACCGGGACAGGGGGCACTGAAGCTTTCTTT	CASSLGTGTGGTEAFF
TRBJ2-7	TRBD2	-	16	TRBV7-2	TGTGCCAGCAGCTTGGATGCTAGCGGGAGGGTCTACGAGCAGTACTTC	CASSLDASGRVYEQYF
TRBJ2-5	-	many	15	TRBV29-1	TGCAGCGTTGATCGGTCAGGGTTTAAATCAGAGACCCAGTACTTC	CSVDRSGFKSETQYF
TRBJ2-7	TRBD2	many	17	TRBV4-1	TGCGCCAGCAGCCACTTTACCCCAGCCGCGGGGGACGGCGAGCAGTACTTC	CASSHFTPAAGDGEQYF
TRBJ2-5	-	-	13	TRBV4-1	TGTGCCAGCAGCCAAGATCCAGCGGAGACCCAGTACTTC	CASSQDPAETQYF
TRBJ2-1	-	-	15	TRBV20-1	TGCAGTGCTAGAGGGGGCAGGCAGGTCTACAATGAGCAGTTCTTC	CSARGGRQVYNEQFF
TRBJ2-7	-	many	14	TRBV19	TGTGCCAGTAGCCCACAGGGAACCCTCTACGAGCAGTACTTC	CASSPQGTLYEQYF
TRBJ2-1	TRBD1	many	14	TRBV20-1	TGCAGTGCCTTCGGGACAGAGGCGGACAATGAGCAGTTCTTC	CSAFGTEADNEQFF
TRBJ1-5	-	few	15	TRBV19	TGTGCCAGTAGCACTCGAGCAGGGGCCGGGCAGCCCCAGCATTTT	CASSTRAGAGQPQHF
TRBJ2-3	-	many	12	TRBV7-2	TGTGCCAGTTCAGGCGGGACAGATACGCAGTATTTT	CASSGGTDTQYF
TRBJ2-1	-	many	12	TRBV7-9	TGTGCCAGCAGCCACAGCCACAATGAGCAGTTCTTC	CASSHSHNEQFF
TRBJ2-7	TRBD2	many	14	TRBV28	TGTGCCAGCAGTCTACTAGCGGGAAAGGGCGAGCAGTACTTC	CASSLLAGKGEQYF
TRBJ1-1	-	many	12	TRBV20-1	TGCAGTGCTAGAAGGGGGAACACTGAAGCTTTCTTT	CSARRGNTEAFF
TRBJ2-1	TRBD1	many	16	TRBV6-1	TGTGCCAGCAGGACAGGGGGCCGAGGCTCCTACAATGAGCAGTTCTTC	CASRTGGRGSYNEQFF
TRBJ2-5	-	medium-sized	13	TRBV24-1	TGTGCCACCAGTGACGACCTGAAAGAGACCCAGTACTTC	CATSDDLKETQYF
TRBJ1-4	-	many	16	TRBV20-1	TGCAGTGCTAGAGACGCGACTTGGGGGGCGGGTGAAAAACTGTTTTTT	CSARDATWGAGEKLFF
TRBJ2-1	TRBD2	few	15	TRBV5-4	TGTGCCAGCAGCCTGGGGGCGGGAGGTTACAATGAGCAGTTCTTC	CASSLGAGGYNEQFF
TRBJ2-5	-	many	12	TRBV7-2	TGTGCCAGCAACAACCCCGGGGAGACCCAGTACTTC	CASNNPGETQYF
TRBJ2-2	-	many	16	TRBV20-1	TGCAGTGCTAGAGACTATAGCGGAGCGAACACCGGGGAGCTGTTTTTT	CSARDYSGANTGELFF
TRBJ2-5	-	many	16	TRBV5-6	TGTGCCAGCAGCTTGGTCGGAATCTCTGCCCAAGAGACCCAGTACTTC	CASSLVGISAQETQYF
TRBJ2-3	-	many	18	TRBV11-2	TGTGCCAGCAGCTTAGATACGGCCGGGTCTAGAACCACAGATACGCAGTATTTT	CASSLDTAGSRTTDTQYF
TRBJ2-7	TRBD2	many	16	TRBV7-2	TGTGCCAGCAGCTATCGGGGGGGCGGAACGAACTACGAGCAGTACTTC	CASSYRGGGTNYEQYF
TRBJ2-7	-	many	13	TRBV3-1	TGTGCCAGCAGCCAACAGGGGAATTACGAGCAGTACTTC	CASSQQGNYEQYF
TRBJ2-1	-	many	15	TRBV5-5	TGTGCCAGCAGCACCCGACAGAACTCCTACAATGAGCAGTTCTTC	CASSTRQNSYNEQFF
TRBJ2-1	-	many	16	TRBV3-1	TGTGCCAGCAGCCAAACGGACGGCAACTCCTACAATGAGCAGTTCTTC	CASSQTDGNSYNEQFF
TRBJ2-7	TRBD2	few	16	TRBV6-1	TGTGCCAGCAGACCGAGGAGCGGGAGCCACTCCTACGAGCAGTACTTC	CASRPRSGSHSYEQYF
TRBJ2-7	TRBD2	few	14	TRBV13	TGTGCCAGCAGCCGTAAGGGGACTAGCCACGAGCAGTACTTC	CASSRKGTSHEQYF
TRBJ2-2	-	many	14	TRBV2	TGTGCCAGCAGTGAGCTCGTGAACACCGGGGAGCTGTTTTTT	CASSELVNTGELFF